The present T cell receptor (beta chain) was sequenced within a study of blood T cell repertoires in COVID-19. At the level of the study: COVID-19 samples, acute and convalescent, were from the United States, Italy and Spain. PBMCs, B-cell-depleted T cells, or T cells were the source of the cDNA or gDNA that made up the material.

In its sample, this clone was seen a few times. Germline V CDR1 and CDR2: WSHSY, SAAADI. The CDR3 is made up of 14 amino acids. Between the trimmed V and J ends, which lost 7 bases and 5 bases, there was a span of 16 bases. Method: immunoSEQ multiplex PCR; TCRdb's copy keeps in-frame clones and lacks some. The sample has fewer than 300,000 clones, approximately 82% seen once. The TCR was taken from a woman between 65 and 79 years old with active or convalescent COVID-19. Sequencing used peripheral blood. This rearrangement joins TRBV10-2 to TRBJ2-3; D unclear. The CDR3 loop reads CASKDTDLGDTQYF. The CDR3 nucleotides read TGCGCCAGCAAAGACACCGACCTTGGAGATACGCAGTATTTT.